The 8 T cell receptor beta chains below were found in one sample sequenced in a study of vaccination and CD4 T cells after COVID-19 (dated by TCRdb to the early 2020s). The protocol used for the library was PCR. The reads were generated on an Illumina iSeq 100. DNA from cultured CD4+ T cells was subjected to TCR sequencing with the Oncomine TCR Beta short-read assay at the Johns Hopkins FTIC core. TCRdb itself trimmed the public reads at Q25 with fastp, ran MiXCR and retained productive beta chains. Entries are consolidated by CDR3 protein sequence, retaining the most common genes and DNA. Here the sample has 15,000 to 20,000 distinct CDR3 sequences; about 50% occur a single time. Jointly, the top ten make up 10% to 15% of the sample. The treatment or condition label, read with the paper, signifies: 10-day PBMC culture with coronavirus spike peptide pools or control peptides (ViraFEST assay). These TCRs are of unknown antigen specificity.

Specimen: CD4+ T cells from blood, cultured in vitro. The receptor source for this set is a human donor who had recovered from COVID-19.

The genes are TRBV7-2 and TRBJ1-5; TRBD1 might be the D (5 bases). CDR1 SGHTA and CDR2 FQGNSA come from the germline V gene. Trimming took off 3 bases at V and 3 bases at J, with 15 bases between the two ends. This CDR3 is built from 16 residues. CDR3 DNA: TGTGCCAGCAGCTTCTTCCCAGACAGAAACAATCAGCCCCAGCATTTT. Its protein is CASSFFPDRNNQPQHF.

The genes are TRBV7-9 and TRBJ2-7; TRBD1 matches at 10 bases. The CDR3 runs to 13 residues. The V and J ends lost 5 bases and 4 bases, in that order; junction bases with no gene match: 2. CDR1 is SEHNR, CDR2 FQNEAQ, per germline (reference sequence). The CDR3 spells CASSRQGAYEQYF. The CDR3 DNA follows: TGTGCCAGCAGCCGACAGGGGGCTTACGAGCAGTACTTC.

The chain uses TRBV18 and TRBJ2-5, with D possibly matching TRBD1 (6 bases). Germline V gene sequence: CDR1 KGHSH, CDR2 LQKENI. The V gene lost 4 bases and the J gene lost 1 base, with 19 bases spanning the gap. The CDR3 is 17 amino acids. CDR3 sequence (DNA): TGTGCCAGCTCACTAAGGGGGACCCTCAACGTCCAAGAGACCCAGTACTTC. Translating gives CASSLRGTLNVQETQYF.

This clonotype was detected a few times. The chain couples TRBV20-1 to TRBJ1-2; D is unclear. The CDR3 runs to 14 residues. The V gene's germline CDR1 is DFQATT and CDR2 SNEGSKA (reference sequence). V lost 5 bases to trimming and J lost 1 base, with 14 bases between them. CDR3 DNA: TGCAGTGCTGGGCCCTTCCCGGATAACTATGGCTACACCTTC. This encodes CSAGPFPDNYGYTF.

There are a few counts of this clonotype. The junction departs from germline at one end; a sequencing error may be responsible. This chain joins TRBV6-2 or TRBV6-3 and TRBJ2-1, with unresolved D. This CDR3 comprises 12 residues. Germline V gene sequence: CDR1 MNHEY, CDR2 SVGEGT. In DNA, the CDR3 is TGTGCCAGCAGCCTGGACCGGACCTCAACCAACTTC. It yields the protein CASSLDRTSTNF.

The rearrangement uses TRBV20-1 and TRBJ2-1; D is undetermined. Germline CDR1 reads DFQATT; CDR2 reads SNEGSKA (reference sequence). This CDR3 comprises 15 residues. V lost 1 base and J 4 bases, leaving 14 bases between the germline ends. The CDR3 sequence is CSARASGRKYNEQFF. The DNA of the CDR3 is TGCAGTGCTAGAGCTTCGGGCAGGAAATACAATGAGCAGTTCTTC.

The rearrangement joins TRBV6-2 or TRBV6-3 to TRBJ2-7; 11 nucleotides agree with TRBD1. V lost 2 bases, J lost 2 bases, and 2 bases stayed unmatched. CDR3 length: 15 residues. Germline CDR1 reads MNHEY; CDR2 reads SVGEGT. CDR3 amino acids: CASSYRDRGAYEQYF. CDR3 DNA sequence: TGTGCCAGCAGTTACCGGGACAGGGGGGCCTACGAGCAGTACTTC.

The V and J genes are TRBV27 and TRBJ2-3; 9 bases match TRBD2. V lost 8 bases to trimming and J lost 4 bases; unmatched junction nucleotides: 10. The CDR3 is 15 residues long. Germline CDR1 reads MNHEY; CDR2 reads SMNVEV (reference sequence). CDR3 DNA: TGTGCCAGCGGATGGGTAGCGGGAGTCCCAGATACGCAGTATTTT. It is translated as CASGWVAGVPDTQYF.